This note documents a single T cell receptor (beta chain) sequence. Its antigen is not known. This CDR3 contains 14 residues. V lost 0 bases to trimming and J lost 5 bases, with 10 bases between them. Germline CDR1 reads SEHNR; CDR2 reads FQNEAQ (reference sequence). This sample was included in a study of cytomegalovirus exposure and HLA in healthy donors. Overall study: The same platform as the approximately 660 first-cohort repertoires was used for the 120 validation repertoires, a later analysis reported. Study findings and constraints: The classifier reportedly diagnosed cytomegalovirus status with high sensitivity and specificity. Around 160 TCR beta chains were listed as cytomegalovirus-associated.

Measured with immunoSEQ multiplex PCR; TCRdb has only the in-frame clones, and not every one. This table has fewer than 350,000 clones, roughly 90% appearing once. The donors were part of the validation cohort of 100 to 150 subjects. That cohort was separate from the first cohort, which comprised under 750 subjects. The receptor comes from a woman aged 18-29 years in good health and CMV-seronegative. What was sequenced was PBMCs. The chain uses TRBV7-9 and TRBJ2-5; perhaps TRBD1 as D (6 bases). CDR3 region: CASSLARGMETQYF. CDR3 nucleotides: TGTGCCAGCAGCTTAGCCAGGGGAATGGAGACCCAGTACTTC.